This entry lists 29 T cell receptor beta chains sequenced from one sample in a study of blood T cells in healthy people across ages. Using a J-beta primer mix together with a sample-barcoded 5' primer, a second PCR was run for about 6 to 12 cycles. Using its own MiXCR run on the 5' RACE reads, TCRdb lists one record per CDR3 protein. The sample lists 550,000 to 700,000 distinct CDR3 sequences, 27% occurring once. The sequencing sample was made of blood. The receptors stem from a woman in her 70s in good health.

Only a few counts were recorded for this clonotype. This rearrangement joins TRBV11-2 to TRBJ1-6; no clear D. The CDR3 contains 15 residues. V was shortened by 3 bases and J by 7 bases, with 13 bases between the two germline ends. Germline V gene sequence: CDR1 SGHAT, CDR2 FQNNGV. Here the CDR3 DNA reads TGTGCCAGCAGCTTGGAAGGACGGACCAATTCACCCCTCCACTTT. Protein sequence: CASSLEGRTNSPLHF.

Turning to this clonotype: This sequence may be a read error, since a much larger clone differs from it by one base. This chain links TRBV20-1 with TRBJ2-3; 7 nucleotides align to TRBD1. TRBJ1-5 explains the end of the DNA better; the J call may be wrong. CDR3 size: 14 residues. From germline, CDR1 is DFQATT and CDR2 SNEGSKA (reference sequence). CDR3 amino acids: CSARKQGIPDTQHF. For the CDR3, the DNA is TGCAGTGCTCGTAAACAGGGGATCCCAGATACGCAGCATTTT.

This clonotype was found a few times. This chain connects TRBV7-2 to TRBJ2-1, with 9 bases aligning to TRBD1. The CDR3 is 17 amino acids. Trimming cost V 5 bases and J 1 base; bases outside gene matches: 9. Germline V gene data show CDR1 as SGHTA and CDR2 as FQGNSA. The CDR3 coding sequence is TGTGCCAGCAGCCTCCAGGTGACAGGGGGTTCCTACAATGAGCAGTTCTTC. It specifies CASSLQVTGGSYNEQFF.

The chain joins TRBV5-1 to TRBJ2-1, with D uncertain. V was shortened by 1 base and J by 12 bases, with 14 bases between the two germline ends. Germline lookup yields CDR1 SGHRS and CDR2 YFSETQ. The CDR3 spans 13 residues. CDR3 loop: CASSLTHTDRQFF. The CDR3 coding sequence is TGCGCCAGCAGCTTGACCCATACGGACCGGCAGTTCTTC.

The chain carries TRBV6-2 or TRBV6-3 and TRBJ2-3; possible D gene TRBD1, 6 bases. With 0 bases removed from V and 2 bases from J, the gap between germline ends came to 9 bases. The CDR3 extends over 15 amino acids. Germline values: CDR1 MNHEY, CDR2 SVGEGT. DNA of the CDR3: TGTGCCAGCAGTTACTCGACAGGAGACACAGATACGCAGTATTTT. This translates into CASSYSTGDTDTQYF.

The chain joins TRBV7-2 to TRBJ1-4, with a tentative D call TRBD1 (5 bases). This CDR3 spans 18 amino acids. V shed 5 bases and J shed 0 bases, with 19 bases lying between them. CDR1 SGHTA and CDR2 FQGNSA come from the germline V gene. The CDR3 coding sequence is TGTGCCAGCAGCCGGAGAGGGATGGAGACAGCAACTAATGAAAAACTGTTTTTT. This sequence encodes CASSRRGMETATNEKLFF. Looking up the rest from reference TRBV7-2 and TRBJ1-4 gives the full variable domain: GAGVSQSPSNKVTEKGKDVELRCDPISGHTALYWYRQSLGQGLEFLIYFQGNSAPDKSGLPSDRFSAERTGGSVSTLTIQRTQQEDSAVYLCASSRRGMETATNEKLFFGSGTQLSVL.

This clonotype was counted at least ten times. The gene calls are TRBV3-1 and TRBJ1-2, with D hard to call. The ends were cut back, 1 base at V and 2 bases at J, with 11 bases in the middle. This CDR3 has 15 amino acids. Germline CDR1 is LGHDT and CDR2 is YNNKEL (reference sequence). CDR3 in amino acids: CASSQAPTQNYGYTF. CDR3 DNA: TGTGCCAGCAGCCAAGCCCCTACTCAAAACTATGGCTACACCTTC.

The chain uses TRBV7-2 and TRBJ2-7; TRBD2 aligns across 9 bases. Looked up from germline, CDR1 is SGHTA and CDR2 is FQGNSA. The length of the CDR3 is 15 residues. V shed 5 bases and J 7 bases; nucleotides not matched to a gene: 12. This CDR3 is CASSASSGGREEQYF. In DNA form, the CDR3 reads TGTGCCAGCAGCGCGTCCAGCGGGGGGCGGGAAGAGCAGTACTTC.

The chain employs TRBV12-3 or TRBV12-4 and TRBJ1-5; D perhaps matches TRBD1 (5 bases). The CDR3 has 15 residues. V was trimmed by 6 bases and J by 4 bases, leaving 16 bases between them. Here the CDR3 DNA reads TGTGCCAGCAGATCGGGAACAGGCGCTAATCAGCCCCAGCATTTT. Translated: CASRSGTGANQPQHF.

The gene calls are TRBV7-9 and TRBJ2-2, with no clear D. The V end was cut by 4 bases, the J end by 7 bases, with 4 bases between. There are 11 residues in the CDR3. Germline loops: CDR1 SEHNR, CDR2 FQNEAQ (reference sequence). CDR3 amino acids: CASSSGGELFF. CDR3 bases: TGTGCCAGCAGCTCTGGCGGGGAGCTGTTTTTT.

CDR3 nucleotides: TGTGCCATCAGTAGGACAGGGGACCAGCCCCAGCATTTT. It encodes CAISRTGDQPQHF. The chain couples TRBV10-3 to TRBJ1-5; 9 nucleotides align to TRBD1. The V gene's germline CDR1 is ENHRY and CDR2 SYGVKD. CDR3 length equals 13 residues. With V trimmed by 5 bases and J by 7 bases, 3 bases remained unmatched.

The chain combines TRBV29-1 with TRBJ1-1, with 8 bases lining up with TRBD1. Germline values: CDR1 SQVTM, CDR2 ANQGSEA. This CDR3 is built from 13 residues. J was trimmed by 4 bases and V by 7 bases; bases with no gene match: 8. CDR3 sequence (DNA): TGCAGCGGCGACAGGGGTGAAGGCACTGAAGCTTTCTTT. Amino acid sequence: CSGDRGEGTEAFF.

This clonotype was counted between two and nine times. The chain joins TRBV20-1 to TRBJ1-1, with D uncertain. V was pared by 6 bases and J by 2 bases, with 7 bases between. Per germline, CDR1 DFQATT and CDR2 SNEGSKA (reference sequence). The CDR3 is made up of 11 amino acids. The CDR3 reads CSATDNTEAFF. In nucleotides, the CDR3 is TGCAGTGCCACGGACAACACTGAAGCTTTCTTT.

This clonotype was seen a handful of times. The V and J genes are TRBV7-2 and TRBJ1-3; D is ambiguous. The ends were cut back, 2 bases at V and 0 bases at J, with 8 bases in the middle. The CDR3 loop spans 15 amino acids. Germline assignment: CDR1 SGHTA and CDR2 FQGNSA. The CDR3 DNA reads TGTGCCAGCAGCTTAAGGCCAGACTCTGGAAACACCATATATTTT. This sequence encodes CASSLRPDSGNTIYF.

This clonotype was observed a few times. This chain uses TRBV5-4 with TRBJ2-5; D perhaps matches TRBD2 (5 bases). The J call is uncertain, as TRBJ2-1 better fits the DNA end. CDR1 is SGHNT, CDR2 YYREEE, per germline (reference sequence). The CDR3 sequence is 13 residues long. The CDR3 bases are TGTGCCAGCAACCCCCGGGGTGGCAATGAGCAGTTCTTC. This codes for CASNPRGGNEQFF.

As regards this clonotype: The junction and the germline gene differ at one end; a read error may be behind it. This rearrangement joins TRBV15 to TRBJ2-5; the match to TRBD1 covers 7 bases. Germline CDR1 LNHNV, CDR2 YYDKDF (reference sequence). The CDR3 length is 13 residues. For the CDR3, the DNA is TGTGCCACCAGCAGAGGACAGGGAGAGAGCCAGTACTTC. The encoded protein is CATSRGQGESQYF.

The chain combines TRBV10-3 with TRBJ2-6; D is perhaps TRBD2 (7 bases). CDR1 is ENHRY, CDR2 SYGVKD, per germline. CDR3 length: 17 residues. V lost 2 bases to trimming and J lost 1 base, with 12 bases between them. The chain's CDR3 is CAISENGGRSGANVLTF. CDR3 coding DNA: TGTGCCATCAGTGAGAACGGGGGGCGGTCTGGGGCCAACGTCCTGACTTTC.

Only a few counts were recorded for this clonotype. This CDR3 is missing its conserved last phenylalanine or tryptophan, likely due to a read error. The rearrangement joins TRBV12-3 or TRBV12-4 to TRBJ1-1; D not resolved. The CDR3 is 11 amino acids. V shed 6 bases and J shed 7 bases, with 9 bases lying between them. CDR3 nucleotide sequence: TGTGCCAGCAGCCAGCGGTATGAAGCTTTCCTT. As protein: CASSQRYEAFL.

The chain has TRBV10-2 and TRBJ2-1; 13 nucleotides agree with TRBD2. J was trimmed by 4 bases and V by 5 bases; bases with no gene match: 5. Looked up from germline, CDR1 is WSHSY and CDR2 is SAAADI. The CDR3 extends over 16 amino acids. CDR3: CASSPPGLAGYNEQFF. Here the CDR3 DNA reads TGCGCCAGCAGTCCGCCGGGACTAGCGGGGTACAATGAGCAGTTCTTC.

The chain joins TRBV7-6 to TRBJ2-7; D remains unclear. The CDR3 has 15 residues. Germline V gives CDR1 SGHVS, CDR2 FNYEAQ. The V end lost 2 bases, the J end lost 4 bases, and 15 bases lay between the germline ends. In DNA form, the CDR3 reads TGTGCCAGCAGCTTAAGTCTGACAATAAGTTACGAGCAGTACTTC. It translates to CASSLSLTISYEQYF.

This clonotype was picked up a small number of times. CDR3 residues: CAISGDSRVTEAFF. CDR3 nucleotides: TGTGCCATCAGTGGGGACAGCAGAGTCACTGAAGCTTTCTTT. The V call is TRBV10-3, the J call TRBJ1-1; 7 bases map to TRBD1. CDR3 length: 14 residues. Trimming removed 4 bases from V and 4 bases from J; junction bases left unmatched: 6. From germline, CDR1 is ENHRY and CDR2 SYGVKD.

In its sample, this clonotype was seen a few times. CDR3 nucleotide sequence: TGCGCCAGCAGCTTGGAAGGGAAGAACACTGAAGCTTTCTTT. It encodes CASSLEGKNTEAFF. The gene calls are TRBV5-1 and TRBJ1-1; D unresolved. Germline V gene lookup returns CDR1 SGHRS and CDR2 YFSETQ. The CDR3 covers 14 residues. Trimming stripped 0 bases from V and 1 base from J, with 7 bases between.

This sequence joins TRBV2 and TRBJ2-5; D uncertain. V was shortened by 6 bases and J by 2 bases, with 13 bases between the two germline ends. Germline assignment: CDR1 SNHLY and CDR2 FYNNEI. This CDR3 is 14 amino acids long. The CDR3 loop reads CASRQLHQQETQYF. The CDR3 DNA follows: TGTGCCAGCAGACAACTACACCAGCAAGAGACCCAGTACTTC.

As DNA, the CDR3 is TGTGCCAGCACCCCTCGAGTTGGAGAGACCCAGTACTTC. Its protein is CASTPRVGETQYF. V is TRBV7-9 and J is TRBJ2-5; D is unresolved. Per the germline V gene, CDR1 is SEHNR and CDR2 is FQNEAQ (reference sequence). CDR3 length equals 13 residues. Between the trimmed V and J ends, which lost 7 bases and 4 bases, there was a span of 13 bases.

This chain links TRBV30 with TRBJ2-1; D remains unclear. This CDR3 spans 13 amino acids. Germline V gene lookup returns CDR1 GTSNPN and CDR2 SVGIG (reference sequence). Trimming removed 1 base from V and 0 bases from J, with 4 bases in between. In nucleotides, the CDR3 is TGTGCCTGGAGTGAAAGCTCCTACAATGAGCAGTTCTTC. Amino acid sequence: CAWSESSYNEQFF.

This clonotype has more than one count but fewer than ten. The CDR3 here is CASSQQDRVSEQFF. DNA of the CDR3: TGTGCCAGCTCACAACAGGACAGGGTTAGTGAGCAGTTCTTC. The chain recombines TRBV18 with TRBJ2-1; TRBD1 aligns across 8 bases. This CDR3 spans 14 amino acids. After removal of 4 bases from V and 9 bases from J, the junction contained 8 bases not matched to a gene. Germline-derived CDR1 and CDR2 are KGHSH and LQKENI.

This clonotype was recorded a few times. The chain uses TRBV9 and TRBJ2-5, with 7 bases lining up with TRBD1. V dropped 5 bases and J dropped 2; count of bases not matched to a gene: 9. The CDR3 contains 15 residues. Germline V CDR1 and CDR2: SGDLS, YYNGEE. This CDR3 is CASSREGGQQETQYF. DNA for the CDR3: TGTGCCAGCAGTAGAGAAGGGGGACAGCAAGAGACCCAGTACTTC.

The rearrangement uses TRBV5-1 and TRBJ1-5, with 8 nucleotides matching TRBD1. This CDR3 is built from 13 residues. J lost 5 bases, V lost 4 bases, and 2 bases had no gene match. Per the germline V gene, CDR1 is SGHRS and CDR2 is YFSETQ. In DNA form, the CDR3 reads TGCGCCAGCAGCCAGGGGGCTGATCAGCCCCAGCATTTT. It is translated as CASSQGADQPQHF.

The V call is TRBV20-1, the J call TRBJ1-1; D gene unclear. CDR1 and CDR2 from the germline V gene are DFQATT and SNEGSKA (reference sequence). This CDR3 spans 10 amino acids. V shed 5 bases and J shed 8 bases, with 9 bases lying between them. CDR3 loop: CSARRAEAFF. The CDR3 nucleotides read TGCAGTGCTCGACGGGCCGAAGCTTTCTTT.